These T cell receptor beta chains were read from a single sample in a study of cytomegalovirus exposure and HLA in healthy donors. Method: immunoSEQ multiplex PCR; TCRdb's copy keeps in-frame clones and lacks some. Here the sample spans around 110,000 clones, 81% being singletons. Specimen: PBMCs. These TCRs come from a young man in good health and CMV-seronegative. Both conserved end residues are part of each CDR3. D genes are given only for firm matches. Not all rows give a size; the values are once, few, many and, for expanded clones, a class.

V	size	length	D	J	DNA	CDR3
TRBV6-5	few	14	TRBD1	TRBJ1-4	TGTGCCAGCAGCACGACAGGGTCCGATGAAAAACTGTTTTTT	CASSTTGSDEKLFF
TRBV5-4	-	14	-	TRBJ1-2	TGTGCCAGCAGCCTAAGGGGGGGGTTCGCTTTGTACACCTTC	CASSLRGGFALYTF
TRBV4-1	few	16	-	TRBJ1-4	TGCGCCAGCAGCCAAATCGGCGTTGGGGGGAATGAAAAACTGTTTTTT	CASSQIGVGGNEKLFF
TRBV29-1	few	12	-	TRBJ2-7	TGCAGCGTTGCACACACTATCTACGAGCAGTACTTC	CSVAHTIYEQYF
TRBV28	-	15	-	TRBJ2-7	TGTGCCAGCAGACCCCCCTGGGCCGGGGGCTACGAGCAGTACTTC	CASRPPWAGGYEQYF
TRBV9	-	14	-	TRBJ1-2	TGTGCCAGCAGCGTAACAGGGAGTAACTATGGCTACACCTTC	CASSVTGSNYGYTF
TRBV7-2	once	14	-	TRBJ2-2	TGTGCCAGCAGCTTAGGGGGCAACACCGGGGAGCTGTTTTTT	CASSLGGNTGELFF
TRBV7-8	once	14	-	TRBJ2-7	TGTGCCAGCAGCTTAGCACCAGGCGCCTACGAGCAGTACTTC	CASSLAPGAYEQYF
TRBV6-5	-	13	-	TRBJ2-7	TGTGCCAGCAGTGGCCCTGGAGGTCCCGAGCAGTACTTC	CASSGPGGPEQYF
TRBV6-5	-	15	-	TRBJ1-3	TGTGCCAGCAGTTACTCCCGGGGAGGGTGGAACACCATATATTTT	CASSYSRGGWNTIYF
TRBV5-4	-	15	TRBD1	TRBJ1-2	TGTGCCAGCGGGCCGAAACCGGGACAGGGCTATGGCTACACCTTC	CASGPKPGQGYGYTF
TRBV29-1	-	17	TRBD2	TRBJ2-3	TGCAGCGTTGAATGGGGGATAGCGGGGTTACTCACAGATACGCAGTATTTT	CSVEWGIAGLLTDTQYF
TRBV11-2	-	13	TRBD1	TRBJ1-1	TGTGCCAGCAGCCCACAGGGGAGCACTGAAGCTTTCTTT	CASSPQGSTEAFF
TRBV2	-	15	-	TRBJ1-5	TGTGCCAGCAGCGGTAACAGGGCAAGCAATCAGCCCCAGCATTTT	CASSGNRASNQPQHF
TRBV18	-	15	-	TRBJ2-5	TGTGCCAGCTCACCAGGGGCAGGGTCCGAAGAGACCCAGTACTTC	CASSPGAGSEETQYF
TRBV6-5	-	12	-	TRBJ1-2	TGTGCCAGCAGCCAGTTGAGGGGGGGGTACACCTTC	CASSQLRGGYTF
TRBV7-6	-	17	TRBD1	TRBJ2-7	TGTGCCAGCAGCTTAGGGACAGGGGGCCTACAGTCCTACGAGCAGTACTTC	CASSLGTGGLQSYEQYF
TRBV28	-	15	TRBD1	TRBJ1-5	TGTGCCAGCAGTACCGGGACAGGGGGCAATCAGCCCCAGCATTTT	CASSTGTGGNQPQHF
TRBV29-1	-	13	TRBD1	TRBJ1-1	TGCAGCGTGGGGACAGGGTGGGAGACTGAAGCTTTCTTT	CSVGTGWETEAFF
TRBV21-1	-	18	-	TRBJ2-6	TGTGCCAGCAGCAAAGCGAGACTTTCCCGATCTGGGGCCAACGTCCTGACTTTC	CASSKARLSRSGANVLTF
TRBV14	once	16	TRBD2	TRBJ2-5	TGTGCCAGCAGCCAAGGCGTGAGGCGGGGGGCCCGGACCCAGTACTTC	CASSQGVRRGARTQYF
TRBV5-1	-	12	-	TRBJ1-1	TGCGCCAGCAGCCCCGGGACACTTGAAGCTTTCTTT	CASSPGTLEAFF
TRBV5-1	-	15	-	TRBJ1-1	TGCGCCAGCAGCTTGGGCGGAGCCTTAAACACTGAAGCTTTCTTT	CASSLGGALNTEAFF
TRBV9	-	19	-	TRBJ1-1	TGTGCCAGCAGGACCGAAGGGCAGTGGGGCGTCGGAAAGAACACTGAAGCTTTCTTT	CASRTEGQWGVGKNTEAFF
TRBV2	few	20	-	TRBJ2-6	TGTGCCAGCAGTGAAGCGCTTAGGGCGGGATCCCTCTCTGGGGCCAACGTCCTGACTTTC	CASSEALRAGSLSGANVLTF
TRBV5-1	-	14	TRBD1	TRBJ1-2	TGCGCCAGCAGCTTGTCGGGACAGGGGGCTGGCTACACCTTC	CASSLSGQGAGYTF
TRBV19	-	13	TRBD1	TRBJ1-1	TGTGCCAGTAGTATCACAGGGGGCACTGAAGCTTTCTTT	CASSITGGTEAFF
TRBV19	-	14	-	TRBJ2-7	TGTGCCAGTAGTATTTTGCAGGGGGGAAACGAGCAGTACTTC	CASSILQGGNEQYF
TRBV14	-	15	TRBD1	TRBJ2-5	TGTGCCAGCAGCCAACTTACAGGGGGCCGAGAGACCCAGTACTTC	CASSQLTGGRETQYF
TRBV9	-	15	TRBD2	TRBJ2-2	TGTGCCAGCAGCGACGTAGCGGGGGGAACCGGGGAGCTGTTTTTT	CASSDVAGGTGELFF
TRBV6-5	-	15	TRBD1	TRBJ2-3	TGTGCCAGCAGTATCGGGACAGGGACTCCAGATACGCAGTATTTT	CASSIGTGTPDTQYF
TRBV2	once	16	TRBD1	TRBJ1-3	TGTGCCAGCAATCGACCGGGACAGGGTAGGAGAAACACCATATATTTT	CASNRPGQGRRNTIYF